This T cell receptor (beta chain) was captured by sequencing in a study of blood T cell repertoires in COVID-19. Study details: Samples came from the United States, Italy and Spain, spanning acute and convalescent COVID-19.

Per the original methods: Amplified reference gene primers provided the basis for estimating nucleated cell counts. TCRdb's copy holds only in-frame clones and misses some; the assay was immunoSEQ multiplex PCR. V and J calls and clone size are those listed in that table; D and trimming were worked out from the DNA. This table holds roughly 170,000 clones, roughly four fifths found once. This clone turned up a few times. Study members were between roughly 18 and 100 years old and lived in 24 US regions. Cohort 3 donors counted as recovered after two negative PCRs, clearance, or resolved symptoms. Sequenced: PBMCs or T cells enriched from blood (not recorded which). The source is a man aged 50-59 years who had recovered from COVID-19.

The CDR3 protein is CASLREHSNQPQHF. In nucleotides, the CDR3 is TGCGCCAGCTTGAGGGAGCACAGCAATCAGCCCCAGCATTTT. The rearrangement joins TRBV23-1 to TRBJ1-5; D not resolved. TRBV23-1 falls under the ORF class, with uncertain function. The CDR3 length is 14 residues. V was cut by 8 bases and J by 1 base, with 12 bases left in between.